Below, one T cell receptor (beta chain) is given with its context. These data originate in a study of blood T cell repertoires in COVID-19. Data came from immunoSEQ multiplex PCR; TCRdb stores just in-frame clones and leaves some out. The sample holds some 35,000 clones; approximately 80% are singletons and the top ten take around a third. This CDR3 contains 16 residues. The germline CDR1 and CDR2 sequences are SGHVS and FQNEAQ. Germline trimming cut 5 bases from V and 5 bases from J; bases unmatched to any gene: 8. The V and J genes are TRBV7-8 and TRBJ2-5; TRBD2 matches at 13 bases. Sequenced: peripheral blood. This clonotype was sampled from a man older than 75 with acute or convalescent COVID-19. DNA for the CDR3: TGTGCCAGCAGCGCCGAGGGACTAGCGGGAAAGGAGACCCAGTACTTC. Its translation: CASSAEGLAGKETQYF.